These 30 T cell receptor beta chains came from one sample sequenced in a study of shared clonotypes between healthy human individuals. Terminally differentiated effector memory CD45RA+ cells were excluded from the naive CD8 cells, which were CD45RO-negative and positively selected for CCR7. The table came from immunoSEQ multiplex PCR; TCRdb's copy has only in-frame clones and leaves some out. The table has about 820,000 clones, roughly 92% seen once. Material: naive CD8+ T cells sorted from blood. Receptors were obtained from a man aged 30 to 45 in good health.

This clone was seen just once. The genes are TRBV30 and TRBJ2-2; 9 bases map to TRBD2. V lost 1 base to trimming and J lost 7 bases; unmatched junction nucleotides: 16. The CDR3 runs 18 residues. CDR1 is GTSNPN and CDR2 is SVGIG in the germline V gene (reference sequence). For the CDR3, the DNA is TGTGCCTGGAGTGCTCTATGGCGGGAGGGAATGTTTCACGGGGAGCTGTTTTTT. Translating it yields CAWSALWREGMFHGELFF.

V gene TRBV6-1 combines with J gene TRBJ1-1, with D hard to call. CDR1 and CDR2 (germline): MNHNS, SASEGT. V lost 0 bases, J lost 0 bases, and 8 bases lay in between. The CDR3 consists of 15 residues. The CDR3 nucleotides are TGTGCCAGCAGTGAAGCGTGGACCATGAACACTGAAGCTTTCTTT. It yields the protein CASSEAWTMNTEAFF.

This clone came up once. The chain recombines TRBV27 with TRBJ1-2; no clear D gene. CDR3 length: 17 residues. Germline V lookup: CDR1 MNHEY, CDR2 SMNVEV (reference sequence). V shed 5 bases and J shed 8 bases, with 27 bases lying between them. In DNA, the CDR3 is TGTGCCAGCAGTCCAACTGGAGGTTGGCAGGTCGATCTCGGCTACACCTTC. Translating gives CASSPTGGWQVDLGYTF.

The V call is TRBV7-3, the J call TRBJ1-2; tentative D call: TRBD1 (6 bases). The CDR3 spans 14 residues. From germline, CDR1 is SGHTA and CDR2 FQGTGA. V was trimmed by 2 bases and J by 4 bases, leaving 11 bases between them. This chain's CDR3 is CASSLAVDSYGYTF. The CDR3 region has the DNA TGTGCCAGCAGCTTAGCGGTGGACAGCTATGGCTACACCTTC.

The V gene is TRBV19, the J gene TRBJ2-3, with D perhaps TRBD2 (6 bases). The V gene lost 3 bases and the J gene lost 2 bases, with 15 bases spanning the gap. The CDR3 is 16 amino acids. The germline V gene encodes CDR1 LNHDA and CDR2 SQIVND (reference sequence). CDR3 sequence reads: CASSMAPGRFTDTQYF. CDR3 coding DNA: TGTGCCAGTAGTATGGCCCCAGGGAGGTTCACAGATACGCAGTATTTT.

This sequence joins TRBV7-9 and TRBJ1-2, with 10 bases that match TRBD1. The CDR3 length is 15 residues. Germline values: CDR1 SEHNR, CDR2 FQNEAQ (reference sequence). J lost 0 bases, V lost 5 bases, and 3 bases had no gene match. CDR3 sequence (DNA): TGTGCCAGCAGCGGCGGGACAGGGGCTAACTATGGCTACACCTTC. Translation gives CASSGGTGANYGYTF.

J is TRBJ1-5 and V is TRBV7-9; D gene uncertain. The CDR3 has 14 residues. V was cut by 4 bases and J by 8 bases, with 15 bases left in between. Germline V gene sequence: CDR1 SEHNR, CDR2 FQNEAQ (reference sequence). CDR3 residues: CASSSDAPWEPQHF. Written as DNA, the CDR3 is TGTGCCAGCAGCTCCGACGCGCCCTGGGAGCCCCAGCATTTT.

The J gene is TRBJ2-1, the V gene TRBV28; possible D gene TRBD2, 6 bases. The germline CDR1 and CDR2 sequences are MDHEN and SYDVKM. Deletions cut 2 bases from V and 8 bases from J, with 13 bases between. This CDR3 is built from 14 residues. The CDR3 DNA reads as TGTGCCAGCAGTTTACGCGGGAAAGTTTATGAGCAGTTCTTC. It codes for CASSLRGKVYEQFF.

This chain joins TRBV27 and TRBJ2-7; 8 bases agree with TRBD2. Trimming took 11 bases from V and 3 from J; bases not matched to a gene: 15. The CDR3 length is 15 residues. The germline CDR1 and CDR2 sequences are MNHEY and SMNVEV (reference sequence). The CDR3 coding sequence is TGTGCCTGCGGACCCAAGCTAGCGGGTTTCTACGAGCAGTACTTC. Protein: CACGPKLAGFYEQYF.

The rearrangement joins TRBV2 to TRBJ2-7; 7 bases are a match to TRBD2. J lost 5 bases, V lost 5 bases, and 3 bases had no gene match. This CDR3 is 12 amino acids long. Per the germline V gene, CDR1 is SNHLY and CDR2 is FYNNEI. CDR3 sequence: CASSPGGNEQYF. The CDR3 DNA follows: TGTGCCAGCAGTCCCGGGGGGAACGAGCAGTACTTC.

V usage is TRBV7-2 and J usage is TRBJ2-1; D is ambiguous. Trimming left V 1 base short and J 8 bases short, with 15 bases between. CDR3 length equals 15 residues. Per germline, CDR1 SGHTA and CDR2 FQGNSA. The CDR3 bases are TGTGCCAGCAGCTTAGAGCCCCCGAAGGTGGATGAGCAGTTCTTC. This codes for CASSLEPPKVDEQFF.

CDR3 DNA: TGCGCCAGCAGCCAAGACCCGGACAGGGGCGAGCAGTACTTC. Translated, it gives CASSQDPDRGEQYF. This chain uses TRBV4-3 with TRBJ2-7, with 9 bases lining up with TRBD1. The CDR3 loop spans 14 amino acids. With 0 bases clipped from V and 6 bases from J, the junction kept 3 bases outside the gene matches. Germline CDR1 and CDR2: LGHNA and YSLEER.

CDR3 coding DNA: TGTGCCAGCAGCTTAGCTCTCCGGGCGGGAGGAGGGACAGATACGCAGTATTTT. This gives the protein CASSLALRAGGGTDTQYF. This sequence joins TRBV11-2 and TRBJ2-3, with TRBD2 identical over 8 bases. This CDR3 region has 18 residues. Germline V gives CDR1 SGHAT, CDR2 FQNNGV. Trimming cost V 1 base and J 3 bases; bases outside gene matches: 12.

The J gene is TRBJ2-1, the V gene TRBV27, with 7 bases lining up with TRBD1. J gave up 5 bases and V 0 bases, and 7 bases lay outside the gene matches. The germline CDR1 and CDR2 sequences are MNHEY and SMNVEV (reference sequence). There are 16 residues in the CDR3. In nucleotides, the CDR3 is TGTGCCAGCAGTTTATCTGCAGGGGGTATGGACAATGAGCAGTTCTTC. Translation gives CASSLSAGGMDNEQFF.

The chain recombines TRBV9 with TRBJ2-7; TRBD2 aligns across 11 bases. Germline V gene data show CDR1 as SGDLS and CDR2 as YYNGEE. The V gene end was trimmed by 3 bases and the J gene end by 4 bases; junction bases not matched to a gene: 6. This CDR3 has 15 amino acids. The CDR3 nucleotides are TGTGCCAGCAGCGAAACCGGGACTAGCGGTTACGAGCAGTACTTC. Its protein is CASSETGTSGYEQYF.

The chain is built from TRBV21-1 and TRBJ2-1; TRBD2 is taken as the D call from the table, unchecked against the DNA. TRBV21-1 is shown as a pseudogene. The CDR3 is made up of 16 amino acids. CDR3 residues: CASSKAAGGVYNEQFF. The CDR3 coding sequence is TGTGCCAGCAGCAAAGCGGCGGGAGGGGTGTACAATGAGCAGTTCTTC.

The chain combines TRBV19 with TRBJ2-1; D is ambiguous. From germline, CDR1 is LNHDA and CDR2 SQIVND (reference sequence). The CDR3 covers 12 residues. With 4 bases removed from V and 3 bases from J, the gap between germline ends came to 4 bases. The CDR3 bases are TGTGCCAGTAGTACTAACTACAATGAGCAGTTCTTC. Amino acid sequence: CASSTNYNEQFF.

The chain combines TRBV5-6 with TRBJ2-7; D gene unclear. V was pared by 4 bases and J by 4 bases, with 15 bases between. This CDR3 is 14 amino acids long. Germline CDR1 SGHDT, CDR2 YYEEEE. CDR3 sequence (DNA): TGTGCCAGCAGCCCTCGGACGGCGCAATACGAGCAGTACTTC. This sequence encodes CASSPRTAQYEQYF.

The V and J genes are TRBV15 and TRBJ1-1; D call uncertain. The CDR3 covers 14 residues. The V gene's germline CDR1 is LNHNV and CDR2 YYDKDF (reference sequence). V lost 5 bases and J 6 bases, leaving 16 bases between the germline ends. The CDR3 sequence is CATSGEGFPPEAFF. The CDR3 nucleotides are TGTGCCACCAGCGGGGAGGGTTTTCCCCCTGAAGCTTTCTTT.

The chain recombines TRBV4-1 with TRBJ2-1, with D possibly TRBD2 on 5 matching bases. The CDR3 covers 17 residues. Per the germline V gene, CDR1 is MGHRA and CDR2 is YSYEKL. The V gene lost 4 bases and the J gene lost 2 bases, with 18 bases spanning the gap. The chain's CDR3 is CASSPYQEDPPYNEQFF. The CDR3 DNA follows: TGCGCCAGCAGCCCCTACCAGGAGGACCCCCCCTACAATGAGCAGTTCTTC.

This rearrangement joins TRBV9 to TRBJ2-6, with unresolved D. The CDR3 consists of 14 residues. Germline-derived CDR1 and CDR2 are SGDLS and YYNGEE. Trimming took 4 bases from V and 0 from J, leaving 5 bases between them. The CDR3 here is CASSPSSGANVLTF. CDR3 coding DNA: TGTGCCAGCAGCCCAAGCTCTGGGGCCAACGTCCTGACTTTC.

The gene calls are TRBV7-8 and TRBJ1-1; possible D gene TRBD1, 5 bases. Germline V gene data show CDR1 as SGHVS and CDR2 as FQNEAQ. The CDR3 consists of 14 residues. Trimming removed 2 bases from V and 5 bases from J, with 12 bases in between. In nucleotides, the CDR3 is TGTGCCAGCAGCTTATTTCAGGGTGGAACTGAAGCTTTCTTT. Its translation is CASSLFQGGTEAFF. Filled out from reference TRBV7-8 and TRBJ1-1, the complete variable domain reads GAGVSQSPRYKVAKRGQDVALRCDPISGHVSLFWYQQALGQGPEFLTYFQNEAQLDKSGLPSDRFFAERPEGSVSTLKIQRTQQEDSAVYLCASSLFQGGTEAFFGQGTRLTVV.

This chain links TRBV5-5 with TRBJ2-7, with TRBD1 matching over 10 bases. The V gene end was trimmed by 2 bases and the J gene end by 2 bases; junction bases not matched to a gene: 10. The germline gives CDR1 SGHKS, CDR2 YYEKEE (reference sequence). This CDR3 is 17 amino acids long. In DNA, the CDR3 is TGTGCCAGCAGCTTACAGACCGGGACAGGGGTGACCTACGAGCAGTACTTC. Translated: CASSLQTGTGVTYEQYF.

The gene calls are TRBV9 and TRBJ2-7; D could derive from TRBD1 or TRBD2 (5 bases each). CDR1 is SGDLS and CDR2 is YYNGEE in the germline V gene. The V gene lost 7 bases and the J gene lost 6 bases, with 5 bases spanning the gap. This CDR3 region has 9 residues. Here the CDR3 reads CASGGEQYF. The CDR3 region has the DNA TGTGCCAGCGGGGGCGAGCAGTACTTC.

V and J are TRBV14 and TRBJ2-7; 11 nucleotides line up with TRBD2. The ends lost 5 bases at V and 4 bases at J; junction bases unmatched: 10. The CDR3 consists of 16 residues. Germline-derived CDR1 and CDR2 are SGHDN and FVKESK. In nucleotides, the CDR3 is TGTGCCAGCAGCTTAAGACAGGGACTAGCGGATTACGAGCAGTACTTC. Its protein is CASSLRQGLADYEQYF.

The rearrangement uses TRBV6-1 and TRBJ2-7, with 8 nucleotides matching TRBD2. Looked up from germline, CDR1 is MNHNS and CDR2 is SASEGT. CDR3 length: 14 residues. J was trimmed by 1 base and V by 3 bases; bases with no gene match: 2. The CDR3 bases are TGTGCCAGCAGTGATGGGACTAGTTCCTACGAGCAGTACTTC. This translates into CASSDGTSSYEQYF.

The chain joins TRBV5-4 to TRBJ2-3, with 9 bases fitting TRBD2. V trimming: 2 bases; J trimming: 0 bases; junction bases outside the gene matches: 13. Germline V CDR1 and CDR2: SGHNT, YYREEE (reference sequence). CDR3 length: 19 amino acids. The CDR3 loop reads CASSFLAGLSHSSTDTQYF. The CDR3 DNA is TGTGCCAGCAGCTTCCTAGCGGGACTGAGCCACTCTAGCACAGATACGCAGTATTTT.

The J gene is TRBJ1-2, the V gene TRBV7-6; D perhaps matches TRBD1 (6 bases). Trimming removed 4 bases from V and 4 bases from J, with 16 bases in between. This CDR3 comprises 15 residues. Germline loops: CDR1 SGHVS, CDR2 FNYEAQ. The CDR3 loop reads CASSSRDTLTYGYTF. Here the CDR3 DNA reads TGTGCCAGCAGCTCGAGGGACACCTTAACCTATGGCTACACCTTC.

This clone was counted once. Within the sample, other DNA sequences also encode this same CDR3. The CDR3 nucleotides are TGTGCCAGCAGCCCAGGGGGCGCTGAGCAGTTCTTC. Protein: CASSPGGAEQFF. The V gene is TRBV9, the J gene TRBJ2-1; TRBD1 matches at 8 bases. The CDR3 covers 12 residues. Germline V gives CDR1 SGDLS, CDR2 YYNGEE. The V gene end was trimmed by 4 bases and the J gene end by 9 bases; junction bases not matched to a gene: 3. The full variable domain, completed using reference TRBV9 and TRBJ2-1, is DSGVTQTPKHLITATGQRVTLRCSPRSGDLSVYWYQQSLDQGLQFLIQYYNGEERAKGNILERFSAQQFPDLHSELNLSSLELGDSALYFCASSPGGAEQFFGPGTRLTVL.

The chain employs TRBV27 and TRBJ2-1, with D uncertain. Trimming removed 0 bases from V and 0 bases from J, with 6 bases in between. CDR3 length equals 15 residues. Germline V CDR1 and CDR2: MNHEY, SMNVEV (reference sequence). The CDR3 protein is CASSLSWSSYNEQFF. The CDR3 DNA reads TGTGCCAGCAGTTTATCGTGGAGCTCCTACAATGAGCAGTTCTTC.